These 12 T cell receptor beta chains were all obtained from the same sample, sequenced in a study of cytomegalovirus exposure and HLA in healthy donors. Sequencing was performed with immunoSEQ multiplex PCR; in TCRdb, only in-frame clones are kept and a portion is missing. The data hold around 190,000 clones, with about three quarters observed a single time. Sequenced: PBMCs. The source of these receptors is a woman in her thirties in good health and CMV-seronegative.

This clone occurred once. V usage is TRBV18 and J usage is TRBJ2-7; 8 bases are shared with TRBD1. Germline V gene sequence: CDR1 KGHSH, CDR2 LQKENI. The CDR3 is 17 amino acids. The J segment lost 3 bases and the V segment lost 2 bases, leaving 12 bases of the junction unmatched. CDR3 coding DNA: TGTGCCAGCTCACCAAGACACCCCGGGACAGGAATCTACGAGCAGTACTTC. Residues: CASSPRHPGTGIYEQYF.

The V call is TRBV14, the J call TRBJ2-1; 7 nucleotides match TRBD1. The V gene's germline CDR1 is SGHDN and CDR2 FVKESK. With 3 bases clipped from V and 13 bases from J, the junction kept 15 bases outside the gene matches. The CDR3 has 15 amino acids. The CDR3 DNA follows: TGTGCCAGCAGCCAGGGCCCAGGGGGACGTGCGGTACAGTTCTTC. It specifies CASSQGPGGRAVQFF.

In this sample, this clone turned up a few times. The V call is TRBV5-1, the J call TRBJ2-5, with TRBD1 identical over 8 bases. Germline V CDR1 and CDR2: SGHRS, YFSETQ. V was clipped by 4 bases and J by 5 bases; unmatched bases: 7. The CDR3 has 14 amino acids. CDR3 sequence: CASSLAGGHETQYF. CDR3 DNA sequence: TGCGCCAGCAGCCTGGCAGGGGGCCACGAGACCCAGTACTTC.

In this sample, this clone turned up once. The chain carries TRBV6-5 and TRBJ2-1; 9 nucleotides agree with TRBD2. CDR1 and CDR2 from the germline V gene are MNHEY and SVGAGI. The ends lost 6 bases at V and 7 bases at J; junction bases unmatched: 7. This CDR3 contains 14 residues. CDR3 nucleotides: TGTGCCAGCAGCCTGAGGACTAGCGCGAATGAGCAGTTCTTC. Encoded protein: CASSLRTSANEQFF.

This chain joins TRBV6-5 and TRBJ2-7; TRBD1 matches at 7 bases. Germline-derived CDR1 and CDR2 are MNHEY and SVGAGI. With 8 bases clipped from V and 0 bases from J, the junction kept 7 bases outside the gene matches. The length of the CDR3 is 14 residues. DNA of the CDR3: TGTGCCAGCGGTCCGGACAGGAGCTCCTACGAGCAGTACTTC. Protein product: CASGPDRSSYEQYF.

This chain connects TRBV10-3 to TRBJ1-5; D possibly corresponds to TRBD1 (6 bases). This CDR3 region has 16 residues. V was pared by 3 bases and J by 6 bases, with 18 bases between. The V gene's germline CDR1 is ENHRY and CDR2 SYGVKD. In DNA form, the CDR3 reads TGTGCCATCAGTGACCATAAGTCAGGGGAGGGTCAGCCCCAGCATTTT. This encodes CAISDHKSGEGQPQHF.

The chain couples TRBV15 to TRBJ2-3; 9 nucleotides match TRBD2. CDR1 and CDR2 from the germline V gene are LNHNV and YYDKDF (reference sequence). V trimming: 0 bases; J trimming: 5 bases; junction bases outside the gene matches: 6. The CDR3 contains 16 residues. CDR3 DNA sequence: TGTGCCACCAGCAGAGACCTAGGGCGGGAGGGAGATACGCAGTATTTT. Translated: CATSRDLGREGDTQYF.

The rearrangement links TRBV29-1 to TRBJ2-1, with D possibly being TRBD2 (5 bases). There are 12 residues in the CDR3. With 4 bases removed from V and 5 bases from J, the gap between germline ends came to 9 bases. Per the germline V gene, CDR1 is SQVTM and CDR2 is ANQGSEA. The CDR3: CSVVSGDNEQFF. CDR3 DNA sequence: TGCAGCGTTGTGAGCGGAGACAATGAGCAGTTCTTC.

This clone has only a few counts. The rearrangement uses TRBV5-1 and TRBJ1-1, with D tentatively TRBD1 (6 bases). The CDR3 is 15 amino acids. Trimming left V 3 bases short and J 6 bases short, with 18 bases between. From germline, CDR1 is SGHRS and CDR2 YFSETQ. The CDR3 here is CASSSTGSEWAEAFF. The CDR3 nucleotides read TGCGCCAGCAGCTCTACAGGGTCGGAGTGGGCTGAAGCTTTCTTT.

The rearrangement links TRBV18 to TRBJ1-2, with TRBD1 matching over 10 bases. Germline CDR1 is KGHSH and CDR2 is LQKENI. The CDR3 spans 17 residues. V shed 5 bases, J shed 3 bases, and the junction held 12 bases outside the gene matches. CDR3 in amino acids: CASSSTGGAVSDYGYTF. The DNA for the CDR3 is TGTGCCAGCTCATCGACAGGGGGCGCGGTGAGCGACTATGGCTACACCTTC. Together with reference TRBV18 and TRBJ1-2, the CDR3 gives the full variable domain: NAGVMQNPRHLVRRRGQEARLRCSPMKGHSHVYWYRQLPEEGLKFMVYLQKENIIDESGMPKERFSAEFPKEGPSILRIQQVVRGDSAAYFCASSSTGGAVSDYGYTFGSGTRLTVV.

The rearrangement links TRBV27 to TRBJ2-2; TRBD2 aligns across 8 bases. The CDR3 runs to 13 residues. CDR1 is MNHEY and CDR2 is SMNVEV in the germline V gene (reference sequence). DNA of the CDR3: TGTGCGGTAGCGGGATCAAACACCGGGGAGCTGTTTTTT. Residues: CAVAGSNTGELFF.

The CDR3, as DNA: TGTGCCAGCAGCTTCGGACAGAGCACAGATACGCAGTATTTT. Amino acid sequence: CASSFGQSTDTQYF. The V and J genes are TRBV5-6 and TRBJ2-3, with D possibly matching TRBD1 (6 bases). The germline gives CDR1 SGHDT, CDR2 YYEEEE. V lost 2 bases and J lost 0, with 7 bases in between. This CDR3 spans 14 amino acids.